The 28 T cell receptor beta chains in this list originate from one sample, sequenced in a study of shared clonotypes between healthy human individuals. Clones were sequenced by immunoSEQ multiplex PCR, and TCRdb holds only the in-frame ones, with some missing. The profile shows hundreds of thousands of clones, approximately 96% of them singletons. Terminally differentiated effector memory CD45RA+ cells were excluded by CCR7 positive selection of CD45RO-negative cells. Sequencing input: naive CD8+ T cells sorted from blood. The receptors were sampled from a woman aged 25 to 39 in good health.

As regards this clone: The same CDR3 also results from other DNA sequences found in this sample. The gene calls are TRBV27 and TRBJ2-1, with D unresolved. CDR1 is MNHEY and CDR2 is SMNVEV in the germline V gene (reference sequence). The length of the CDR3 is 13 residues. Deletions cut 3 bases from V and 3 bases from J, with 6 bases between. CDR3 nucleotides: TGTGCCAGCAGTTTCCTAAGCTACAATGAGCAGTTCTTC. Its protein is CASSFLSYNEQFF.

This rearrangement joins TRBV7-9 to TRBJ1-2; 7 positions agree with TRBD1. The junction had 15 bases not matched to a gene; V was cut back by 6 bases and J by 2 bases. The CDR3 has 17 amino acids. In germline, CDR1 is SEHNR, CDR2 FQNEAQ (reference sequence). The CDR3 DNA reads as TGTGCCAGCAGATCAACGACCGCGGGACAGCCAAACTATGGCTACACCTTC. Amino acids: CASRSTTAGQPNYGYTF. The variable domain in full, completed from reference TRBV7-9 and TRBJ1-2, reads DTGVSQNPRHKITKRGQNVTFRCDPISEHNRLYWYRQTLGQGPEFLTYFQNEAQLEKSRLLSDRFSAERPKGSFSTLEIQRTEQGDSAMYLCASRSTTAGQPNYGYTFGSGTRLTVV.

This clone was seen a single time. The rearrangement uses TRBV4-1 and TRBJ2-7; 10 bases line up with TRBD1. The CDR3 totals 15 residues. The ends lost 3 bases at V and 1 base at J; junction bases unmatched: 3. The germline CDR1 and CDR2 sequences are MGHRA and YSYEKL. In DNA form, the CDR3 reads TGCGCCAGCAGCCAGGGACAGGGGAATTCCTACGAGCAGTACTTC. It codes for CASSQGQGNSYEQYF.

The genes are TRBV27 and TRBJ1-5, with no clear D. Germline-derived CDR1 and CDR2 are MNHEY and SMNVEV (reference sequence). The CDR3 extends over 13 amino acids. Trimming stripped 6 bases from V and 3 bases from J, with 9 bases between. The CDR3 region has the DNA TGTGCCAGCAGGGTAGAATACAATCAGCCCCAGCATTTT. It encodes CASRVEYNQPQHF.

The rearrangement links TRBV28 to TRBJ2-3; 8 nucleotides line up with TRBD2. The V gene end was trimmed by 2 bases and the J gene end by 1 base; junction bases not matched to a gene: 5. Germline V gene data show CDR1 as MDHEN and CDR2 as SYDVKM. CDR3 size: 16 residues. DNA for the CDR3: TGTGCCAGCAGTTTAGGTCCGGGAGGGCGCACAGATACGCAGTATTTT. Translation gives CASSLGPGGRTDTQYF. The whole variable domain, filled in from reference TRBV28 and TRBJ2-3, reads DVKVTQSSRYLVKRTGEKVFLECVQDMDHENMFWYRQDPGLGLRLIYFSYDVKMKEKGDIPEGYSVSREKKERFSLILESASTNQTSMYLCASSLGPGGRTDTQYFGPGTRLTVL.

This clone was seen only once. CDR3 region: CASSILPRGHRDGYTF. Written as DNA, the CDR3 is TGTGCCAGTAGTATCCTCCCGAGGGGACACCGGGATGGCTACACCTTC. The V and J genes are TRBV19 and TRBJ1-2; TRBD1 might be the D (6 bases). Germline CDR1 and CDR2: LNHDA and SQIVND (reference sequence). V was pared by 3 bases and J by 6 bases, with 20 bases between. The CDR3 runs to 16 residues.

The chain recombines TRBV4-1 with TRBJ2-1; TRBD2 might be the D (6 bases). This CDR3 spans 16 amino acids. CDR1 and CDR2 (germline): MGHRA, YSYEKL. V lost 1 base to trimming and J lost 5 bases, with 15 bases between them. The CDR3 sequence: CASSQVDSGENNEQFF. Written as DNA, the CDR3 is TGCGCCAGCAGCCAAGTAGATAGCGGCGAAAACAATGAGCAGTTCTTC.

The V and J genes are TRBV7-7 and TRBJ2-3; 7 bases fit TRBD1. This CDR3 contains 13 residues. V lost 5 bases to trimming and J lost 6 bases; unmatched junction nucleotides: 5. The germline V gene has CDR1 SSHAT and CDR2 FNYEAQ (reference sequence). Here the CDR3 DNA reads TGTGCCAGCAGCCCACAGACAGGGGATACGCAGTATTTT. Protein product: CASSPQTGDTQYF.

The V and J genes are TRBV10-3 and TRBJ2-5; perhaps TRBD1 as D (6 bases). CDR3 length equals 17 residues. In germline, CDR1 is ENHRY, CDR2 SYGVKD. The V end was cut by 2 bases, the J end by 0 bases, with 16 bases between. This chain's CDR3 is CAISEPSSWTDQETQYF. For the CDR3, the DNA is TGTGCCATCAGTGAGCCGAGCTCGTGGACAGACCAAGAGACCCAGTACTTC.

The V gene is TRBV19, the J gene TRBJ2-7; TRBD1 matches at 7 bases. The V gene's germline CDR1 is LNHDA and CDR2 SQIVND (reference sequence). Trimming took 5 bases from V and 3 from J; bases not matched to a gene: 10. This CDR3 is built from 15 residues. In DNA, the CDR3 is TGTGCCAGTAGTTTTGTTCATGACAGGGACTACGAGCAGTACTTC. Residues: CASSFVHDRDYEQYF. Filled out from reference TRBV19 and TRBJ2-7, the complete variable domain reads DGGITQSPKYLFRKEGQNVTLSCEQNLNHDAMYWYRQDPGQGLRLIYYSQIVNDFQKGDIAEGYSVSREKKESFPLTVTSAQKNPTAFYLCASSFVHDRDYEQYFGPGTRLTVT.

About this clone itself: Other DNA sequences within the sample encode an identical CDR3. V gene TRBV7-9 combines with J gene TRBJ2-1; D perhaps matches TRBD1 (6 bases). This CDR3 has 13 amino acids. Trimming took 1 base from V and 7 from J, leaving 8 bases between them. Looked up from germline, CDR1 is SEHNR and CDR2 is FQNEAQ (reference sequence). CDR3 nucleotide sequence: TGTGCCAGCAGCTTAGACAGGGATAATGAGCAGTTCTTC. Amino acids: CASSLDRDNEQFF. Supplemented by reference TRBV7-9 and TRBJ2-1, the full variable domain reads DTGVSQNPRHKITKRGQNVTFRCDPISEHNRLYWYRQTLGQGPEFLTYFQNEAQLEKSRLLSDRFSAERPKGSFSTLEIQRTEQGDSAMYLCASSLDRDNEQFFGPGTRLTVL.

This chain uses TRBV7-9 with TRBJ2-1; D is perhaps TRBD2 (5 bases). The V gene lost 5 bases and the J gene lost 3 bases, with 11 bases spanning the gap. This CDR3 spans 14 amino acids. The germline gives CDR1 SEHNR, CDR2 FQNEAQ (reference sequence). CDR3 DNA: TGTGCCAGCAGCACAACTAGTATCTACAATGAGCAGTTCTTC. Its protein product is CASSTTSIYNEQFF.

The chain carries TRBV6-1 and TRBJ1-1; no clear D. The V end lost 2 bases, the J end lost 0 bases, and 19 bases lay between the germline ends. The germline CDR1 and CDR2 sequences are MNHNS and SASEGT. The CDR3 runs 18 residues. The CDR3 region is CASSEQSWAAALNTEAFF. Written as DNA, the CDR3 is TGTGCCAGCAGTGAACAGTCGTGGGCCGCAGCCTTGAACACTGAAGCTTTCTTT.

The CDR3 here is CASSVGQGGYEQYF. The DNA of the CDR3 is TGTGCCAGTAGTGTGGGACAGGGAGGCTACGAGCAGTACTTC. The V and J genes are TRBV19 and TRBJ2-7; TRBD1 matches 9 bases. Germline values: CDR1 LNHDA, CDR2 SQIVND (reference sequence). J lost 3 bases, V lost 5 bases, and 5 bases had no gene match. The CDR3 is 14 residues long.

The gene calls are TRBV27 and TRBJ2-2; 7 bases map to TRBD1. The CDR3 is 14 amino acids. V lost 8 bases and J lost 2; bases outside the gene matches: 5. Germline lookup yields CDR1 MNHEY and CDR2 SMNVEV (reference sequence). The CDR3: CASARDRNTGELFF. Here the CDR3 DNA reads TGTGCCAGCGCAAGGGACAGAAACACCGGGGAGCTGTTTTTT.

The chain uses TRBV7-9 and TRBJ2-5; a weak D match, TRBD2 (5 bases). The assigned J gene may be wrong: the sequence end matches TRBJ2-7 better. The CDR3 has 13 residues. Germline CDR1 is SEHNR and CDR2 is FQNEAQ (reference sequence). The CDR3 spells CAGGGFEAYEQYF. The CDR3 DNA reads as TGTGCCGGCGGCGGGTTTGAGGCGTACGAGCAGTACTTC.

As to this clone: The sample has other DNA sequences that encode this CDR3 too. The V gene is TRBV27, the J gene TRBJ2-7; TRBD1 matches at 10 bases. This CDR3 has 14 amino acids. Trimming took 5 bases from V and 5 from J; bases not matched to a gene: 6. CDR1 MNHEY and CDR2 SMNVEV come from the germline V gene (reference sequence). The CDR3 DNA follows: TGTGCCAGCAGTCCTCGGACAGGGGGGAACGAGCAGTACTTC. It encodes CASSPRTGGNEQYF.

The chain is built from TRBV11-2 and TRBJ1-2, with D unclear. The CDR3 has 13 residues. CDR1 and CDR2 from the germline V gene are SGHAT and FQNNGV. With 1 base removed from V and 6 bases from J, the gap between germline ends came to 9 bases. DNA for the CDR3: TGTGCCAGCAGCTTAGCACAGATCCATGGCTACACCTTC. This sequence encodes CASSLAQIHGYTF.

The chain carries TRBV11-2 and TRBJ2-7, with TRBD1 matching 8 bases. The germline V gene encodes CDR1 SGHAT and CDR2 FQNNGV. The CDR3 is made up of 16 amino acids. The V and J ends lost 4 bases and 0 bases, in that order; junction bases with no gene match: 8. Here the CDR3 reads CASSSLRTGRSYEQYF. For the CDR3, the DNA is TGTGCCAGCAGCTCCTTACGGACAGGGCGCTCCTACGAGCAGTACTTC. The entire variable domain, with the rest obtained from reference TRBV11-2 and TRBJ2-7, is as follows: EAGVAQSPRYKIIEKRQSVAFWCNPISGHATLYWYQQILGQGPKLLIQFQNNGVVDDSQLPKDRFSAERLKGVDSTLKIQPAKLEDSAVYLCASSSLRTGRSYEQYFGPGTRLTVT.

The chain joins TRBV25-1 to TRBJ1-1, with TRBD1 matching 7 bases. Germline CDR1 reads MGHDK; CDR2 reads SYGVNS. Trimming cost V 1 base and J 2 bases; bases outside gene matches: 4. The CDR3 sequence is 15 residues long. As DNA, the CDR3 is TGTGCCAGCAGTGAATCGACAGGGCTTAACACTGAAGCTTTCTTT. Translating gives CASSESTGLNTEAFF.

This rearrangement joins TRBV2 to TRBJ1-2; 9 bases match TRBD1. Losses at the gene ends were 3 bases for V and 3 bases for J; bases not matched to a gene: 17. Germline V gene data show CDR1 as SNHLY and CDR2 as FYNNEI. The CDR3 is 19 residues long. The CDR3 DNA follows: TGTGCCAGCAGTGAGACCGGACAGGGGTTATTCACTGTGGACTATGGCTACACCTTC. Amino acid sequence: CASSETGQGLFTVDYGYTF.

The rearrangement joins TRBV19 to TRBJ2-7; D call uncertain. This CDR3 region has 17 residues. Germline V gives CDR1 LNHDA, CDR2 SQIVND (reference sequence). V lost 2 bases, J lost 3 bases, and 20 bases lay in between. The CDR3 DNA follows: TGTGCCAGTAGTATAATTTTGGTGGCAGGTGCTAACTACGAGCAGTACTTC. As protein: CASSIILVAGANYEQYF.

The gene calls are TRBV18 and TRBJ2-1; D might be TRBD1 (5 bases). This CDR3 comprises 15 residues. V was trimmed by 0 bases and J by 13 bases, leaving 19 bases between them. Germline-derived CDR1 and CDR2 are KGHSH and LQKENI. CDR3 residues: CASSPPVSPRAEQFF. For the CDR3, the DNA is TGTGCCAGCTCACCACCGGTCTCGCCCAGGGCTGAACAGTTCTTC.

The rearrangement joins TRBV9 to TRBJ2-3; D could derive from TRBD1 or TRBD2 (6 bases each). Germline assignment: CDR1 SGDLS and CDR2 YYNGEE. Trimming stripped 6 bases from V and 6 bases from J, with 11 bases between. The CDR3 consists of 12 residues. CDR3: CASTRRGDTQYF. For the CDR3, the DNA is TGTGCCAGCACCCGGAGGGGGGATACGCAGTATTTT. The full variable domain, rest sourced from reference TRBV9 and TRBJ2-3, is DSGVTQTPKHLITATGQRVTLRCSPRSGDLSVYWYQQSLDQGLQFLIQYYNGEERAKGNILERFSAQQFPDLHSELNLSSLELGDSALYFCASTRRGDTQYFGPGTRLTVL.

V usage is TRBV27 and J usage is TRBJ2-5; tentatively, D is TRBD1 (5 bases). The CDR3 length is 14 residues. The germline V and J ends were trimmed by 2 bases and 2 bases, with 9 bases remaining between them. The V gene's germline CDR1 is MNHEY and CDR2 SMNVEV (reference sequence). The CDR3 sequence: CASSLKGVQETQYF. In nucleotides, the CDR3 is TGTGCCAGCAGTTTAAAAGGGGTTCAAGAGACCCAGTACTTC.

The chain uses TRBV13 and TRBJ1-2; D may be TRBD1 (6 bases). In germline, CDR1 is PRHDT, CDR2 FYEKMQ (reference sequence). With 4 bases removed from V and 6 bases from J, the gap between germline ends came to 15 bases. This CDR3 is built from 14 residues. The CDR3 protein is CASSSGQGVNGYTF. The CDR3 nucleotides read TGTGCCAGCAGCTCGGGACAAGGGGTCAATGGCTACACCTTC.

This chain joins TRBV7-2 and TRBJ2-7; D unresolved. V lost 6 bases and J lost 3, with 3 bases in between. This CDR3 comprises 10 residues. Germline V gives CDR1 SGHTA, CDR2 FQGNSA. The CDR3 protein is CASRGYEQYF. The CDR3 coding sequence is TGTGCCAGCAGGGGCTACGAGCAGTACTTC.

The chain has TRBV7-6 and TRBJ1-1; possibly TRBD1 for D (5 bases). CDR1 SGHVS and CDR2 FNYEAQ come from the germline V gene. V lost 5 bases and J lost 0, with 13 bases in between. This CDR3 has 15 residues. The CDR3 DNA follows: TGTGCCAGCAGCCCCCGTGGGGGAATGAACACTGAAGCTTTCTTT. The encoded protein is CASSPRGGMNTEAFF.